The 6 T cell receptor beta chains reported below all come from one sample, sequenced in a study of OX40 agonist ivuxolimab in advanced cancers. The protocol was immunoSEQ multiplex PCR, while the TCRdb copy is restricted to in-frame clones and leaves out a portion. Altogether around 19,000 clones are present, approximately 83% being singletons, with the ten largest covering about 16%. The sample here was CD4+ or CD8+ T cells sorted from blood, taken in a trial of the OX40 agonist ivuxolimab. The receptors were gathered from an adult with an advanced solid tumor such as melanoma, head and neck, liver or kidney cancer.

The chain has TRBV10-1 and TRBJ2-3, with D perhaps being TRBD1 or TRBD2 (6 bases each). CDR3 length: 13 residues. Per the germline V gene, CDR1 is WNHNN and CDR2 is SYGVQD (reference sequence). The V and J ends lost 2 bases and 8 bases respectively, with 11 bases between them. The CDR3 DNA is TGCGCCAGCAGTGAGCTCAGGGGAGGTACGCAGTATTTT. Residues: CASSELRGGTQYF.

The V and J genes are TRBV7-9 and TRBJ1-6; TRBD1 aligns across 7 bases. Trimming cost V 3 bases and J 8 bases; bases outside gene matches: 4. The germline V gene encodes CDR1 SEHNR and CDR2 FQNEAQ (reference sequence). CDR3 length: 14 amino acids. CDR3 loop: CASSLQGDDSPLHF. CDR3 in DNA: TGTGCCAGCAGCTTGCAGGGGGATGATTCACCCCTCCACTTT.

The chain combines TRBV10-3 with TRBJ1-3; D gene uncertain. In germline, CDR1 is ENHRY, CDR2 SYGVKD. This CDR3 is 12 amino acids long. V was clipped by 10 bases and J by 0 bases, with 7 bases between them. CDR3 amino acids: CAKPSSGNTIYF. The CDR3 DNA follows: TGTGCCAAGCCCAGCTCTGGAAACACCATATATTTT.

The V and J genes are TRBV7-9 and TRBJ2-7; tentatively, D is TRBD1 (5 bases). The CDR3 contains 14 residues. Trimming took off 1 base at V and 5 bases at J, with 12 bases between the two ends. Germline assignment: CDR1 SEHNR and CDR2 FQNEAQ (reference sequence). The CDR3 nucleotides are TGTGCCAGCAGCTTAGATAGGGGTAACCACGAGCAGTACTTC. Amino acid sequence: CASSLDRGNHEQYF. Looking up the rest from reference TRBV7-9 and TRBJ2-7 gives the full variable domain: DTGVSQNPRHKITKRGQNVTFRCDPISEHNRLYWYRQTLGQGPEFLTYFQNEAQLEKSRLLSDRFSAERPKGSFSTLEIQRTEQGDSAMYLCASSLDRGNHEQYFGPGTRLTVT.

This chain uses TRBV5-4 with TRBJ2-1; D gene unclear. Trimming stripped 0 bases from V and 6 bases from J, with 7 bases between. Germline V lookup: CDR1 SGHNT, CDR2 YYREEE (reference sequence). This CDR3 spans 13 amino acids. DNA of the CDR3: TGTGCCAGCAGCTTGGACAGAGTCAATGAGCAGTTCTTC. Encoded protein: CASSLDRVNEQFF.

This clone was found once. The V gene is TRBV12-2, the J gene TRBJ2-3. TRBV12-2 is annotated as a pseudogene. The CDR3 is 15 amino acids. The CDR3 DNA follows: TGTGCAAGTCGCTTAGGGGATACTAGCACAGATACGCAGTATTTT. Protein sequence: CASRLGDTSTDTQYF.